This TCR beta chain was sequenced in a study of monozygotic twins with inflammatory bowel disease. On this clonotype itself: Its antigen is unidentified.

Isolation of total RNA was performed on whole blood, with no prior T cell sorting. Making cDNA involved eight separate reactions per sample. TCRdb reworked the 5' RACE reads into one entry per CDR3 protein, no DNA. The sample has 350,000 to 550,000 distinct CDR3 sequences. Study-wide points: Especially with disease activity, IBD patients had fewer clonotypes in common with others than healthy twins did. Diversity of TCRbeta measured by inverse Simpson was lower in IBD patients than in healthy co-twins.

This CDR3 has 11 residues. CDR1 LNHDA and CDR2 SQIVND come from the germline V gene (reference sequence). Sequencing was done on a sample of blood. V usage is TRBV19 and J usage is TRBJ2-1. The receptor was derived from a human donor with ulcerative colitis or Crohn's disease, or a healthy co-twin of an affected twin (not recorded which). The CDR3: CASIENNEQFF.